The 4 T cell receptor beta chains below come from one sample, sequenced in a study of Graves' ophthalmopathy and Graves' hyperthyroidism. Using RNA transcripts, the TCR beta CDR3 regions were amplified. First-round RT-PCR with HTBI primers preceded a second-round multiplex PCR. TCRdb itself ran the multiplex PCR reads through MiXCR, one entry per CDR3 protein. The sample shows 660,000 or so distinct CDR3 sequences, just over 40% of them seen only once. The specimen was peripheral blood. The receptors were gathered from an adult man with Graves' ophthalmopathy.

This clonotype was seen a single time. The chain is built from TRBV10-3 and TRBJ2-5; possible D gene TRBD1, 5 bases. The CDR3 is 15 residues long. Germline values: CDR1 ENHRY, CDR2 SYGVKD. The V end was cut by 2 bases, the J end by 1 base, with 11 bases between. As DNA, the CDR3 is TGTGCCATCAGTGAGGGCAGGGCCCCCCAAGAGACCCAGTACTTC. Protein: CAISEGRAPQETQYF.

This chain joins TRBV9 and TRBJ2-7; TRBD2 matches at 7 bases. The CDR3 consists of 16 residues. CDR1 and CDR2 from the germline V gene are SGDLS and YYNGEE. Trimming removed 4 bases from V and 0 bases from J; junction bases left unmatched: 10. In DNA form, the CDR3 reads TGTGCCAGCAGCCAAGCGTCTAGCGGAAGCTCCTACGAGCAGTACTTC. It encodes CASSQASSGSSYEQYF.

In this sample, this clonotype turned up many times. The rearrangement links TRBV12-3 or TRBV12-4 to TRBJ1-6; maybe TRBD1 (6 bases). This CDR3 comprises 14 residues. V dropped 6 bases and J dropped 7 bases, with 13 bases sitting between them. The CDR3 region is CASRNRVWNSPLHF. Written as DNA, the CDR3 is TGTGCCAGCAGGAACAGGGTCTGGAATTCACCCCTCCACTTT.

This chain uses TRBV20-1 with TRBJ2-2, with D perhaps matching TRBD2 (5 bases). The CDR3 length is 15 residues. V lost 0 bases and J 3 bases, leaving 11 bases between the germline ends. CDR1 and CDR2 (germline): DFQATT, SNEGSKA (reference sequence). CDR3 DNA sequence: TGCAGTGCTAGAGATGTGAGGGTGGACACCGGGGAGCTGTTTTTT. Protein sequence: CSARDVRVDTGELFF.